These T cell receptor beta chains were read from a single sample in a study of patients and donors after allogeneic stem cell transplantation. MiXCR was run by TCRdb on the RT-PCR reads, yielding one entry per CDR3 protein. The data show around 150,000 distinct CDR3 sequences, over 35% seen once. The sequencing sample was made of blood, either unsorted or a sorted T cell fraction (not recorded which). These receptors were collected from a human donor who was either an allogeneic HSCT recipient or a stem cell or donor lymphocyte infusion donor (not recorded which). It is not recorded whose cells these are; they may come from a transplant donor. The CDR3 runs from the conserved cysteine through the conserved F or W. Each record gives: clone size, D gene, V gene, J gene, CDR3 protein, CDR3 DNA. The D gene is left open where the match is weak. A row's size may be missing; if present it is once, few, many or a size class.

clone_size: many; d_call: NA; v_call: TRBV6-5; j_call: TRBJ1-1; cdr3_aa: CASSSQGRGQAFF; cdr3_nt: TGTGCCAGCAGCTCACAGGGCCGGGGCCAAGCTTTCTTT
clone_size: few; d_call: NA; v_call: TRBV20-1; j_call: TRBJ1-1; cdr3_aa: CSARDPGPSRAFF; cdr3_nt: TGCAGTGCTAGAGATCCAGGCCCCTCTCGGGCTTTCTTT
clone_size: NA; d_call: TRBD1; v_call: TRBV28; j_call: TRBJ1-1; cdr3_aa: CASSFRGLMTLNTEAFF; cdr3_nt: TGTGCCAGCAGTTTCAGGGGGCTGATGACCCTGAACACTGAAGCTTTCTTT
clone_size: NA; d_call: TRBD2; v_call: TRBV7-2; j_call: TRBJ2-2; cdr3_aa: CASSPGLAANTGELFF; cdr3_nt: TGTGCCAGCAGCCCCGGACTAGCGGCGAACACCGGGGAGCTGTTTTTT
clone_size: once; d_call: NA; v_call: TRBV6-5; j_call: TRBJ1-3; cdr3_aa: CASSNKTHSGNTIYF; cdr3_nt: TGTGCCAGCAGTAACAAGACTCACTCTGGAAACACCATATATTTT
clone_size: NA; d_call: NA; v_call: TRBV9; j_call: TRBJ1-4; cdr3_aa: CASSLAGSGEKLFF; cdr3_nt: TGTGCCAGCAGCCTGGCGGGGAGTGGAGAAAAACTGTTTTTT
clone_size: NA; d_call: NA; v_call: TRBV6-5; j_call: TRBJ1-1; cdr3_aa: CASSYSSLMNTEAFF; cdr3_nt: TGTGCCAGCAGTTACTCCAGTCTGATGAACACTGAAGCTTTCTTT
clone_size: NA; d_call: TRBD2; v_call: TRBV20-1; j_call: TRBJ2-2; cdr3_aa: CSARGAGANTGELFF; cdr3_nt: TGCAGTGCTAGAGGAGCGGGGGCGAACACCGGGGAGCTGTTTTTT
clone_size: NA; d_call: NA; v_call: TRBV7-2; j_call: TRBJ1-6; cdr3_aa: CASSQGSYNSPLHF; cdr3_nt: TGTGCCAGCAGCCAAGGATCCTATAATTCACCCCTCCACTTT
clone_size: NA; d_call: NA; v_call: TRBV9; j_call: TRBJ1-1; cdr3_aa: CASSVDMADPKAFF; cdr3_nt: TGTGCCAGCAGCGTAGATATGGCAGACCCTAAAGCTTTCTTT
clone_size: NA; d_call: NA; v_call: TRBV6-5; j_call: TRBJ1-5; cdr3_aa: CASSYSILQPQHF; cdr3_nt: TGTGCCAGCAGTTACTCGATTCTCCAGCCCCAGCATTTT
clone_size: many; d_call: NA; v_call: TRBV12-3/TRBV12-4; j_call: TRBJ2-3; cdr3_aa: CASSLGTTDTQYF; cdr3_nt: TGTGCCAGCAGTTTGGGTACCACAGATACGCAGTATTTT
clone_size: NA; d_call: TRBD2; v_call: TRBV4-3; j_call: TRBJ2-1; cdr3_aa: CASSQDPGLAGANEQFF; cdr3_nt: TGCGCCAGCAGCCAAGATCCGGGACTAGCGGGGGCGAATGAGCAGTTCTTC
clone_size: NA; d_call: NA; v_call: TRBV3-1; j_call: TRBJ2-7; cdr3_aa: CASSLSWGQGSYEQYF; cdr3_nt: TGTGCCAGCAGCCTCAGTTGGGGGCAGGGATCCTACGAGCAGTACTTC
clone_size: many; d_call: NA; v_call: TRBV29-1; j_call: TRBJ1-1; cdr3_aa: CSVEEDSNEAFF; cdr3_nt: TGCAGCGTTGAAGAGGACAGTAATGAAGCTTTCTTT
clone_size: NA; d_call: NA; v_call: TRBV20-1; j_call: TRBJ2-3; cdr3_aa: CSARDWRPDTQYF; cdr3_nt: TGCAGTGCTAGGGACTGGCGGCCAGATACGCAGTATTTT
clone_size: few; d_call: NA; v_call: TRBV3-1; j_call: TRBJ2-3; cdr3_aa: CASSQPGTTDTQYF; cdr3_nt: TGTGCCAGCAGCCAGCCCGGGACCACAGATACGCAGTATTTT
clone_size: NA; d_call: NA; v_call: TRBV5-1; j_call: TRBJ1-5; cdr3_aa: CASSLLLGSNQPQHF; cdr3_nt: TGCGCCAGCAGCTTGTTACTGGGAAGCAATCAGCCCCAGCATTTT
clone_size: few; d_call: NA; v_call: TRBV11-3; j_call: TRBJ2-5; cdr3_aa: CASSLEYF; cdr3_nt: TGTGCCAGCAGCTTGGAGTACTTC
clone_size: NA; d_call: TRBD2; v_call: TRBV12-3/TRBV12-4; j_call: TRBJ2-1; cdr3_aa: CASSGGFYNEQFF; cdr3_nt: TGTGCCAGCAGCGGGGGGTTCTACAATGAGCAGTTCTTC
clone_size: NA; d_call: NA; v_call: TRBV10-3; j_call: TRBJ1-1; cdr3_aa: CATSGLLNTEAFF; cdr3_nt: TGTGCCACCTCGGGACTTCTGAACACTGAAGCTTTCTTT
clone_size: NA; d_call: NA; v_call: TRBV25-1; j_call: TRBJ1-1; cdr3_aa: CASSEPGLNTEAFF; cdr3_nt: TGTGCCAGCAGTGAACCAGGTCTGAACACTGAAGCTTTCTTT
clone_size: NA; d_call: NA; v_call: TRBV5-1; j_call: TRBJ2-4; cdr3_aa: CASSLGVLNIQYF; cdr3_nt: TGCGCCAGCAGCCTCGGGGTCTTAAACATTCAGTACTTC
clone_size: NA; d_call: NA; v_call: TRBV12-3/TRBV12-4; j_call: TRBJ1-2; cdr3_aa: CASSLALKGYGYTF; cdr3_nt: TGTGCCAGCAGTTTAGCGCTAAAGGGGTACGGCTACACCTTC
clone_size: NA; d_call: NA; v_call: TRBV5-6; j_call: TRBJ2-7; cdr3_aa: CASSLDRGRISYNEQYF; cdr3_nt: TGTGCCAGCAGCTTGGATAGGGGCAGGATAAGCTACAACGAGCAGTACTTC
clone_size: NA; d_call: TRBD2; v_call: TRBV9; j_call: TRBJ2-1; cdr3_aa: CASSGLLAESSYNEQFF; cdr3_nt: TGTGCCAGCAGCGGTCTTCTAGCGGAGAGCTCCTACAATGAGCAGTTCTTC
clone_size: NA; d_call: NA; v_call: TRBV29-1; j_call: TRBJ2-3; cdr3_aa: CSVARSSTDTQYF; cdr3_nt: TGCAGCGTTGCACGGTCTAGCACAGATACGCAGTATTTT
clone_size: few; d_call: NA; v_call: TRBV6-2/TRBV6-3; j_call: TRBJ2-1; cdr3_aa: CASSLDSWGHEQFF; cdr3_nt: TGTGCCAGCAGTCTAGACAGTTGGGGCCATGAGCAGTTCTTC
clone_size: NA; d_call: NA; v_call: TRBV4-3; j_call: TRBJ1-2; cdr3_aa: CASSQDLGNYGYTF; cdr3_nt: TGCGCCAGCAGCCAAGATCTGGGAAACTATGGCTACACCTTC
clone_size: NA; d_call: NA; v_call: TRBV6-5; j_call: TRBJ1-6; cdr3_aa: CASSRGGPIYNSPLHF; cdr3_nt: TGTGCCAGCAGCCGCGGGGGGCCCATCTATAATTCACCCCTCCACTTT
clone_size: few; d_call: TRBD1; v_call: TRBV12-3/TRBV12-4; j_call: TRBJ1-1; cdr3_aa: CATGTGGGGAFF; cdr3_nt: TGTGCCACTGGGACAGGGGGTGGTGGAGCTTTCTTT
clone_size: NA; d_call: NA; v_call: TRBV10-3; j_call: TRBJ2-5; cdr3_aa: CAISTPGQYQETQYF; cdr3_nt: TGTGCCATCAGTACCCCGGGACAATACCAAGAGACCCAGTACTTC
clone_size: once; d_call: TRBD1; v_call: TRBV7-2; j_call: TRBJ1-6; cdr3_aa: CASSYLRGQNDSPLHF; cdr3_nt: TGTGCCAGCAGCTACCTTCGGGGACAGAATGATTCACCCCTCCACTTT
clone_size: few; d_call: NA; v_call: TRBV7-9; j_call: TRBJ1-3; cdr3_aa: CASSLVQLLSGNTIYF; cdr3_nt: TGTGCCAGCAGCTTAGTCCAACTGCTCTCTGGAAACACCATATATTTT
clone_size: NA; d_call: NA; v_call: TRBV29-1; j_call: TRBJ2-1; cdr3_aa: CSVEWRGHNEQFF; cdr3_nt: TGCAGCGTTGAATGGCGGGGGCACAATGAGCAGTTCTTC
clone_size: few; d_call: TRBD1; v_call: TRBV6-1; j_call: TRBJ1-5; cdr3_aa: CASRETGGHQPQHF; cdr3_nt: TGTGCCAGCAGAGAAACAGGGGGCCATCAGCCCCAGCATTTT
clone_size: NA; d_call: TRBD1; v_call: TRBV29-1; j_call: TRBJ1-2; cdr3_aa: CSAPVEGAGYTF; cdr3_nt: TGCAGCGCCCCCGTGGAGGGGGCTGGCTACACCTTC
clone_size: few; d_call: NA; v_call: TRBV3-1; j_call: TRBJ1-1; cdr3_aa: CASSQDFRDRAEAFF; cdr3_nt: TGTGCCAGCAGCCAAGATTTTCGGGACCGAGCTGAAGCTTTCTTT
clone_size: few; d_call: NA; v_call: TRBV5-1; j_call: TRBJ1-1; cdr3_aa: CASSFAGSTEAFF; cdr3_nt: TGCGCCAGCAGCTTTGCGGGGTCCACTGAAGCTTTCTTT
clone_size: few; d_call: NA; v_call: TRBV20-1; j_call: TRBJ2-2; cdr3_aa: CSARRQSTGELFF; cdr3_nt: TGCAGTGCTAGAAGGCAGAGCACCGGGGAGCTGTTTTTT
clone_size: NA; d_call: TRBD1; v_call: TRBV20-1; j_call: TRBJ2-7; cdr3_aa: CSAAPGQGAYEQYF; cdr3_nt: TGCAGTGCTGCCCCGGGACAGGGGGCCTACGAGCAGTACTTC
clone_size: NA; d_call: NA; v_call: TRBV12-3/TRBV12-4; j_call: TRBJ1-2; cdr3_aa: CASRDTNYGYTF; cdr3_nt: TGTGCCAGCAGGGACACTAACTATGGCTACACCTTC
clone_size: NA; d_call: NA; v_call: TRBV12-3/TRBV12-4; j_call: TRBJ1-5; cdr3_aa: CATSGGYNQPQHF; cdr3_nt: TGTGCCACGAGCGGGGGTTACAATCAGCCCCAGCATTTT
clone_size: NA; d_call: NA; v_call: TRBV5-4; j_call: TRBJ2-1; cdr3_aa: CASSSDTGRGWRTYNEQFF; cdr3_nt: TGTGCCAGCAGCTCCGATACTGGGCGGGGCTGGCGGACCTACAATGAGCAGTTCTTC
clone_size: once; d_call: NA; v_call: TRBV20-1; j_call: TRBJ2-4; cdr3_aa: CRASIHGVRNIQYF; cdr3_nt: TGCAGAGCTAGCATTCACGGAGTGCGAAACATTCAGTACTTC
clone_size: few; d_call: NA; v_call: TRBV13; j_call: TRBJ1-1; cdr3_aa: CASSLGEKLGGAFF; cdr3_nt: TGTGCCAGCAGCTTAGGCGAGAAGCTGGGCGGAGCTTTCTTT
clone_size: few; d_call: NA; v_call: TRBV5-1; j_call: TRBJ2-5; cdr3_aa: CASSLGGRETQYF; cdr3_nt: TGCGCCAGCAGCTTGGGAGGGAGAGAGACCCAGTACTTC
clone_size: few; d_call: NA; v_call: TRBV5-6; j_call: TRBJ1-2; cdr3_aa: CASSPGAGQGYTF; cdr3_nt: TGTGCCAGCAGCCCTGGGGCAGGGCAAGGCTACACCTTC
clone_size: NA; d_call: TRBD1; v_call: TRBV12-3/TRBV12-4; j_call: TRBJ1-1; cdr3_aa: CASSSHRGGVNTEAFF; cdr3_nt: TGTGCCAGCAGCTCTCACAGGGGCGGGGTGAACACTGAAGCTTTCTTT